This T cell receptor (beta chain) was identified during a study of T cells in Graves' hyperthyroidism and ophthalmopathy. Study-wide findings and caveats: Blood also showed most of the thyroid clonotypes that were expanded above 0.001.

The germline V and J ends were trimmed by 1 base and 3 bases, with 4 bases remaining between them. This CDR3 contains 13 residues. Germline lookup yields CDR1 MGHDK and CDR2 SYGVNS. There were TCR beta CDR3 regions amplified from RNA transcripts. Primed by the HTBI set, a first-round RT-PCR was run on the TCR CDR3. TCRdb itself ran the multiplex PCR reads through MiXCR, one entry per CDR3 protein. The repertoire holds fewer than 700,000 distinct CDR3 sequences, with 15% to 20% as singletons. Diagnoses were made from clinical symptoms, serum measures (thyroxine and TRAb), thyroid ultrasound and orbital computed tomography. The PBMCs studied were ones that came from 9 to 10 ml fresh peripheral blood. Comment on this clonotype: What it binds is unknown.

The sample comprised blood. This TCR derives from a woman aged 25 to 45 with Graves' hyperthyroidism. The V gene is TRBV25-1, the J gene TRBJ2-4; D gene ambiguous. The CDR3: CASSESGKNIQYF. The CDR3 region has the DNA TGTGCCAGCAGTGAATCTGGCAAAAACATTCAGTACTTC.